A single sample gave rise to the 22 T cell receptor beta chains below, sequenced in a study of cytomegalovirus exposure and HLA in healthy donors. The primer mix had 60 Vbeta and 13 Jbeta primers. Sequenced by immunoSEQ multiplex PCR; TCRdb stores in-frame clones only, minus some. The sample includes about 130,000 clones, 80% to 90% of them seen just once. The material sequenced was PBMCs. The receptors were sampled from a woman in her thirties in good health and CMV-seronegative.

The chain employs TRBV9 and TRBJ2-2; maybe TRBD1 (6 bases). CDR3 length equals 15 residues. Between the trimmed V and J ends, which lost 3 bases and 6 bases, there was a span of 15 bases. Germline V gene sequence: CDR1 SGDLS, CDR2 YYNGEE. CDR3 sequence reads: CASSASPPGAGELFF. The CDR3 region has the DNA TGTGCCAGCAGCGCGAGTCCTCCAGGGGCCGGGGAGCTGTTTTTT.

V usage is TRBV5-6 and J usage is TRBJ2-5, with 9 bases matching TRBD2. The V and J ends lost 0 bases and 5 bases, in that order; junction bases with no gene match: 5. The V gene's germline CDR1 is SGHDT and CDR2 YYEEEE. The CDR3 runs 15 residues. The CDR3 spells CASSLGGRAVETQYF. The CDR3 DNA reads as TGTGCCAGCAGCTTGGGCGGGAGGGCCGTGGAGACCCAGTACTTC.

The V gene is TRBV5-6, the J gene TRBJ2-1; TRBD2 agrees at 10 bases. The CDR3 runs 16 residues. Trimming took 0 bases from V and 9 from J; bases not matched to a gene: 9. Germline values: CDR1 SGHDT, CDR2 YYEEEE. The CDR3, as DNA: TGTGCCAGCAGCTTGGCCGGCCTAGCGGGAGAGAGTGAGCAGTTCTTC. It encodes CASSLAGLAGESEQFF.

The rearrangement joins TRBV12-2 to TRBJ1-5; TRBD1, the table's D call, was not compared with the DNA. TRBV12-2 is termed a pseudogene. The CDR3 spans 20 residues. The CDR3 sequence: CASRLVGGDRAGDNNQPQHF. CDR3 DNA: TGTGCAAGTCGCTTAGTAGGGGGTGACAGGGCAGGGGATAACAATCAGCCCCAGCATTTT.

The chain links TRBV15 to TRBJ1-5, with 10 bases that match TRBD1. The J segment lost 7 bases and the V segment lost 3 bases, leaving 6 bases of the junction unmatched. CDR3 length: 15 amino acids. CDR1 is LNHNV, CDR2 YYDKDF, per germline (reference sequence). The CDR3 is CATSRPGQGTQPQHF. The CDR3 DNA is TGTGCCACCAGCAGGCCGGGACAGGGGACCCAGCCCCAGCATTTT. Based on the CDR3 plus reference TRBV15 and TRBJ1-5, the full variable domain is DAMVIQNPRYQVTQFGKPVTLSCSQTLNHNVMYWYQQKSSQAPKLLFHYYDKDFNNEADTPDNFQSRRPNTSFCFLDIRSPGLGDTAMYLCATSRPGQGTQPQHFGDGTRLSIL.

A few counts support this clone. The chain has TRBV2 and TRBJ2-1, with 9 bases matching TRBD2. The trim removed 9 bases at V and 4 bases at J, leaving 4 bases unmatched. Germline values: CDR1 SNHLY, CDR2 FYNNEI. The CDR3 loop spans 13 amino acids. The chain's CDR3 is CARRTSAYNEQFF. CDR3 coding DNA: TGTGCCAGGAGGACTAGCGCATACAATGAGCAGTTCTTC.

The rearrangement links TRBV5-6 to TRBJ1-2; a weak D match, TRBD1 (5 bases). The CDR3 is 15 residues long. The germline CDR1 and CDR2 sequences are SGHDT and YYEEEE. Trimming pared 1 base from V and 7 bases from J, leaving 17 bases between. The CDR3 DNA follows: TGTGCCAGCAGCTTGATAGGGGCATCTTATGGTGGCTACACCTTC. Its translation: CASSLIGASYGGYTF. The variable domain in full, completed from reference TRBV5-6 and TRBJ1-2, reads DAGVTQSPTHLIKTRGQQVTLRCSPKSGHDTVSWYQQALGQGPQFIFQYYEEEERQRGNFPDRFSGHQFPNYSSELNVNALLLGDSALYLCASSLIGASYGGYTFGSGTRLTVV.

The chain combines TRBV5-1 with TRBJ1-6; D possibly corresponds to TRBD1 (6 bases). This CDR3 has 19 residues. V lost 2 bases, J lost 0 bases, and 18 bases lay in between. CDR1 and CDR2 from the germline V gene are SGHRS and YFSETQ. The CDR3 is CASSLVGHRLNSYNSPLHF. The CDR3 DNA is TGCGCCAGCAGCTTAGTGGGACACCGCTTAAACTCCTATAATTCACCCCTCCACTTT.

The chain recombines TRBV7-8 with TRBJ1-4; D gene ambiguous. Between the trimmed V and J ends, which lost 5 bases and 8 bases, there was a span of 15 bases. Germline CDR1 and CDR2: SGHVS and FQNEAQ. CDR3 length equals 14 residues. The CDR3, as DNA: TGTGCCAGCAGCCCCCCCCGGTTTAGCGAAAAACTGTTTTTT. Amino acid sequence: CASSPPRFSEKLFF.

The rearrangement joins TRBV27 to TRBJ2-7; tentatively, D is TRBD1 (6 bases). CDR3 length: 13 residues. Germline loops: CDR1 MNHEY, CDR2 SMNVEV (reference sequence). With 4 bases removed from V and 0 bases from J, the gap between germline ends came to 7 bases. In DNA form, the CDR3 reads TGTGCCAGCAGTTACAGGGTCTCCTACGAGCAGTACTTC. Translated: CASSYRVSYEQYF.

The chain is built from TRBV19 and TRBJ2-3; TRBD1 agrees at 7 bases. CDR3 length: 14 residues. After removal of 3 bases from V and 0 bases from J, the junction contained 0 bases not matched to a gene. Germline V lookup: CDR1 LNHDA, CDR2 SQIVND (reference sequence). CDR3 loop: CASSIRGSTDTQYF. The CDR3 coding sequence is TGTGCCAGTAGTATCAGGGGGAGCACAGATACGCAGTATTTT.

The chain links TRBV28 to TRBJ1-2, with D perhaps TRBD1 (5 bases). The CDR3 is 13 residues long. Germline V gene sequence: CDR1 MDHEN, CDR2 SYDVKM. V lost 7 bases to trimming and J lost 7 bases, with 16 bases between them. In DNA, the CDR3 is TGTGCCAGCATCCAAGCGGGGGGAGGTGGCTACACCTTC. This translates into CASIQAGGGGYTF.

The chain has TRBV5-1 and TRBJ1-5; the match to TRBD1 covers 9 bases. V lost 4 bases, J lost 5 bases, and 4 bases stayed unmatched. Germline V CDR1 and CDR2: SGHRS, YFSETQ. This CDR3 is 14 amino acids long. Here the CDR3 reads CASSTGTGHQPQHF. The CDR3 DNA reads TGCGCCAGCAGCACCGGGACAGGGCATCAGCCCCAGCATTTT. The variable domain in full, completed from reference TRBV5-1 and TRBJ1-5, reads KAGVTQTPRYLIKTRGQQVTLSCSPISGHRSVSWYQQTPGQGLQFLFEYFSETQRNKGNFPGRFSGRQFSNSRSEMNVSTLELGDSALYLCASSTGTGHQPQHFGDGTRLSIL.

V usage is TRBV13 and J usage is TRBJ2-2, with 11 bases lining up with TRBD1. CDR3 size: 16 residues. V trimming: 4 bases; J trimming: 7 bases; junction bases outside the gene matches: 8. Looked up from germline, CDR1 is PRHDT and CDR2 is FYEKMQ (reference sequence). The CDR3 spells CASSSTWTGGSGELFF. The CDR3 DNA sequence: TGTGCCAGCAGCTCTACATGGACAGGGGGCAGCGGGGAGCTGTTTTTT.

V usage is TRBV7-3 and J usage is TRBJ2-2; possibly TRBD1 for D (6 bases). The germline gives CDR1 SGHTA, CDR2 FQGTGA. This CDR3 region has 12 residues. V was clipped by 5 bases and J by 6 bases, with 7 bases between them. CDR3 loop: CASSKGAGELFF. In DNA, the CDR3 is TGTGCCAGCAGCAAGGGGGCCGGGGAGCTGTTTTTT.

The chain employs TRBV27 and TRBJ1-5; TRBD1 matches 9 bases. V lost 4 bases and J lost 2; bases outside the gene matches: 6. Per the germline V gene, CDR1 is MNHEY and CDR2 is SMNVEV (reference sequence). There are 16 residues in the CDR3. CDR3 nucleotides: TGTGCCAGCAGTTCATTGACAGGGGGAGGCAATCAGCCCCAGCATTTT. This encodes CASSSLTGGGNQPQHF.

This chain connects TRBV25-1 to TRBJ2-5, with TRBD1 as a possible D gene (5 bases). The V gene lost 2 bases and the J gene lost 0 bases, with 10 bases spanning the gap. The CDR3 consists of 15 residues. Per the germline V gene, CDR1 is MGHDK and CDR2 is SYGVNS. CDR3 in DNA: TGTGCCAGCAGTGAACCAAGACAGTACCAAGAGACCCAGTACTTC. Protein: CASSEPRQYQETQYF.

The chain combines TRBV5-1 with TRBJ2-5; perhaps TRBD1 as D (6 bases). From germline, CDR1 is SGHRS and CDR2 YFSETQ. The V end lost 4 bases, the J end lost 4 bases, and 11 bases lay between the germline ends. The CDR3 runs 13 residues. The CDR3 bases are TGCGCCAGCAGCGTTGGGGGCGGAGAGACCCAGTACTTC. Residues: CASSVGGGETQYF.

This chain links TRBV19 with TRBJ2-5; D is uncertain. The J call is uncertain, as TRBJ2-7 better fits the DNA end. Germline assignment: CDR1 LNHDA and CDR2 SQIVND (reference sequence). This CDR3 has 15 amino acids. The DNA for the CDR3 is TGTGCCAGTAGTATAGATCTGGGCAGCCGTTACGAGCAGTACTTC. Its protein product is CASSIDLGSRYEQYF.

This clone was detected a few times. The DNA of the CDR3 is TGTGCCAGCAGCTGGGGACAGATTGCAGGCGAAGCTTTCTTT. This codes for CASSWGQIAGEAFF. The chain uses TRBV7-2 and TRBJ1-1; 7 nucleotides line up with TRBD1. Germline V gives CDR1 SGHTA, CDR2 FQGNSA. The CDR3 covers 14 residues. Trimming at V came to 4 bases and at J to 8 bases, leaving 10 bases not matched to a gene.

The chain is built from TRBV7-8 and TRBJ2-7; D uncertain. Germline CDR1 reads SGHVS; CDR2 reads FQNEAQ. This CDR3 comprises 14 residues. V lost 1 base and J lost 3, with 10 bases in between. In nucleotides, the CDR3 is TGTGCCAGCAGCTTAGTTGCCACCTACTACGAGCAGTACTTC. This sequence encodes CASSLVATYYEQYF.

This chain connects TRBV19 to TRBJ1-3; D is unclear. The CDR3 extends over 15 amino acids. Between the trimmed V and J ends, which lost 7 bases and 0 bases, there was a span of 13 bases. Germline V gene sequence: CDR1 LNHDA, CDR2 SQIVND (reference sequence). CDR3 loop: CASNSGSFSGNTIYF. The CDR3 bases are TGTGCCAGTAACAGTGGGAGCTTCTCTGGAAACACCATATATTTT.